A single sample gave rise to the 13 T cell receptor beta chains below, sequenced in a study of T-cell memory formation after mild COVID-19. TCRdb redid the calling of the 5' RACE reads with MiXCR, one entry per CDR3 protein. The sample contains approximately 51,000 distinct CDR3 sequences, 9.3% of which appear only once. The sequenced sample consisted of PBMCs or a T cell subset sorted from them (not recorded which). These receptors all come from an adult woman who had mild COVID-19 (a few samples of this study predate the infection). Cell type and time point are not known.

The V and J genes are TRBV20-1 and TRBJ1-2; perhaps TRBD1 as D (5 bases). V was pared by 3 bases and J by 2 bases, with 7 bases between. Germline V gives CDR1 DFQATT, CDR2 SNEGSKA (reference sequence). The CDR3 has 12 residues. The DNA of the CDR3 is TGCAGTGCTAGGACAGCGAACTATGGCTACACCTTC. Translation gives CSARTANYGYTF.

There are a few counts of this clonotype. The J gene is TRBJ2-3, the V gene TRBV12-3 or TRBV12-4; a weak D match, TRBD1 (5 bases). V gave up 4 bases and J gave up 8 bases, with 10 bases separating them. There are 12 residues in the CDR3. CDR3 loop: CASSSGLGTQYF. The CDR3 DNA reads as TGTGCCAGCAGTTCAGGGTTGGGTACGCAGTATTTT.

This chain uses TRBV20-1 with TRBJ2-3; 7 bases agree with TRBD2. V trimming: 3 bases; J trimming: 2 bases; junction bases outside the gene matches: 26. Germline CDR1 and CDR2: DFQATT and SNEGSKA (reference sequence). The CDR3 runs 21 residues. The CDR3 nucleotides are TGCAGTGCTAGTGCATCCCGTGCGACCCGGGACTACCCAAGAATCACAGATACGCAGTATTTT. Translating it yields CSASASRATRDYPRITDTQYF.

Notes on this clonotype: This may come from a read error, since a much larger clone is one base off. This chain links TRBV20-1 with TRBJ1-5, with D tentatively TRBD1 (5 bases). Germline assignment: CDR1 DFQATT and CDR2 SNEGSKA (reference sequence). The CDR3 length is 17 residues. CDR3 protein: CSARAESDSTVNQPQNF. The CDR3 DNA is TGCAGTGCTAGAGCCGAGTCCGACAGCACCGTCAATCAGCCCCAGAATTTT.

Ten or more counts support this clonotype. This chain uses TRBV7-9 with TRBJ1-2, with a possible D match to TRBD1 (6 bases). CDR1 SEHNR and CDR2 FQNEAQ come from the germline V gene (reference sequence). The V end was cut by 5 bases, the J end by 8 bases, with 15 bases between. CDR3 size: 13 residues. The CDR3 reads CASSDRTVWGYTF. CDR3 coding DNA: TGTGCCAGCAGCGACCGGACAGTGTGGGGCTACACCTTC.

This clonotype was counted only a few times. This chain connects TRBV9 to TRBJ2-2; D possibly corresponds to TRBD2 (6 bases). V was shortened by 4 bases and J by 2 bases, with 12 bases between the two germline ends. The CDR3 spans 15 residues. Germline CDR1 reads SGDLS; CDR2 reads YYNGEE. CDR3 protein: CASSTGTSNTGELFF. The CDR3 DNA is TGTGCCAGCAGCACGGGGACTTCTAACACCGGGGAGCTGTTTTTT.

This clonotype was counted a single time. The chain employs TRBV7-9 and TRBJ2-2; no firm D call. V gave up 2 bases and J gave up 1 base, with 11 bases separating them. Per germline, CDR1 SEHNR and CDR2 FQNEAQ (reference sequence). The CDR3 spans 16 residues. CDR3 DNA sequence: TGTGCCAGCAGCTTAAAGTGGGCCGGGAACACCGGGGAGCTGTTTTTT. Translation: CASSLKWAGNTGELFF. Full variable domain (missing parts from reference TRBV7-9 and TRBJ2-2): DTGVSQNPRHKITKRGQNVTFRCDPISEHNRLYWYRQTLGQGPEFLTYFQNEAQLEKSRLLSDRFSAERPKGSFSTLEIQRTEQGDSAMYLCASSLKWAGNTGELFFGEGSRLTVL.

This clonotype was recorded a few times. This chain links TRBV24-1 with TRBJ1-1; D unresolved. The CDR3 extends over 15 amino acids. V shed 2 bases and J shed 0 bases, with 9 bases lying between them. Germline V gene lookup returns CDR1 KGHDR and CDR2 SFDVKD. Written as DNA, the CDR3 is TGTGCCACCAGTGATTCGTGGAGCATGAACACTGAAGCTTTCTTT. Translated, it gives CATSDSWSMNTEAFF.

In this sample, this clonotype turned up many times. CDR3 coding DNA: TGTGCCACCAGTGATGGGGTCTTCGGGACCCAGTACTTC. It is translated as CATSDGVFGTQYF. This chain connects TRBV24-1 to TRBJ2-5; the D is unclear. Germline lookup yields CDR1 KGHDR and CDR2 SFDVKD. V was pared by 3 bases and J by 7 bases, with 11 bases between. The CDR3 is 13 residues long.

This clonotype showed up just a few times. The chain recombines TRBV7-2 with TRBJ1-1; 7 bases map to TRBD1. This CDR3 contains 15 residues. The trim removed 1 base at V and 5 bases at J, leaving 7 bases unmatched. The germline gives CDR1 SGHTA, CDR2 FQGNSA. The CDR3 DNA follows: TGTGCCAGCAGCTTAGAGGGGGCGCTTGGAACTGAAGCTTTCTTT. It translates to CASSLEGALGTEAFF.

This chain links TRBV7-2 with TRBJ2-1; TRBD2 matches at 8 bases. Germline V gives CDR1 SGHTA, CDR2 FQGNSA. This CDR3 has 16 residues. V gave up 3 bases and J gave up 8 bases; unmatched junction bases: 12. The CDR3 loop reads CASSFGRSGSVYEQFF. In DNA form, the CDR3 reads TGTGCCAGCAGCTTCGGGCGCAGCGGGAGTGTCTATGAGCAGTTCTTC.

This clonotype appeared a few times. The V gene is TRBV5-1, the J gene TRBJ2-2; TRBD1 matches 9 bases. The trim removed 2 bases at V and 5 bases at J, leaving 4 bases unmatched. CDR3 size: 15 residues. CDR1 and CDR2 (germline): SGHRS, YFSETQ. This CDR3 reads CASSLRDRATGELFF. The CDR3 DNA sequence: TGCGCCAGCAGCTTAAGGGACAGGGCGACCGGGGAGCTGTTTTTT.

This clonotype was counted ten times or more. CDR3 protein: CASSFQGAGAAYEQYF. Here the CDR3 DNA reads TGTGCCAGCAGCTTTCAGGGAGCAGGGGCGGCCTACGAGCAGTACTTC. V gene TRBV7-2 combines with J gene TRBJ2-7, with D possibly being TRBD1 (6 bases). The CDR3 contains 16 residues. In germline, CDR1 is SGHTA, CDR2 FQGNSA. Trimming shortened V by 3 bases and J by 2 bases, and 17 bases separated the two germline ends.